This TCR beta chain is from a study of blood T cell repertoires in COVID-19. The overall study: The samples span acute and convalescent COVID-19 from the United States, Italy and Spain. Nucleic acid was either cDNA or gDNA, and it came from T cells, B-cell-depleted T cells, or PBMCs.

Source study methods: Reference gene primers were amplified, and this amplification served to estimate nucleated cell counts. Data came from immunoSEQ multiplex PCR; TCRdb stores just in-frame clones and leaves some out. The D gene and trimming were derived from the DNA, and the V and J assignments and clone size from that table. The sample yields approximately 150,000 clones, approximately 84% seen once. The TCR sequence derives from a man between 60 and 75 years old with acute or convalescent COVID-19. Source material: peripheral blood.

DNA for the CDR3: TGCAGCGTCCCTATGGGGGGTGGTGAGACCCAGTACTTC. This gives the protein CSVPMGGGETQYF. The rearrangement joins TRBV29-1 to TRBJ2-5, with D maybe TRBD2 (6 bases). CDR1 is SQVTM and CDR2 is ANQGSEA in the germline V gene. There are 13 residues in the CDR3. V was shortened by 6 bases and J by 5 bases, with 16 bases between the two germline ends.